This TCR beta chain was found in a study of shared clonotypes between healthy human individuals. CD45RO-negative CD8 cells positively selected for CCR7 made up the naive population, which excluded terminally differentiated effector memory CD45RA+ cells. The study ran the assay at deep level. Profiled with immunoSEQ multiplex PCR; TCRdb holds only in-frame clones, not every one. The sample holds more than 2 million clones; 80% to 95% are singletons and the top ten take about 1.6%. The sample was naive CD8+ T cells from PBMCs. The TCR originated in a man younger than 30 in good health. Some clones in this sample may be carry-over from other donors' samples.

CDR3 sequence (DNA): TGTGCCAGCAGTGAGCTTTGGTCAAGCTCCTACAATGAGCAGTTCTTC. The encoded protein is CASSELWSSSYNEQFF. The chain couples TRBV6-1 to TRBJ2-1; D ambiguous. Trimming stripped 3 bases from V and 0 bases from J, with 12 bases between. Germline lookup yields CDR1 MNHNS and CDR2 SASEGT. The CDR3 consists of 16 residues.